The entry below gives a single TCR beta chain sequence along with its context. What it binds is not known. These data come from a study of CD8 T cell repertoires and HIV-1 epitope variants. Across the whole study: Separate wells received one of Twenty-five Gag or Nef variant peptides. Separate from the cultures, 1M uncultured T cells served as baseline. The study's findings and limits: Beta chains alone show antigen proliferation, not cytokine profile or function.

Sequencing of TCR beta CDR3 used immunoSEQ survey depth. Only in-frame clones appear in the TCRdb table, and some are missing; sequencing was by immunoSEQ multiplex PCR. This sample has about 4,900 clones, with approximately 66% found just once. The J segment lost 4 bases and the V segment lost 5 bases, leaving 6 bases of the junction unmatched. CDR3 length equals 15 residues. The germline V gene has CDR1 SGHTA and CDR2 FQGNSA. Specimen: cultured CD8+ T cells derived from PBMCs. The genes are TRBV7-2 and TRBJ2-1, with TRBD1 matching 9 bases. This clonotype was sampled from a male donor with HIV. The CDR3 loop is CASSEDRGKYNEQFF. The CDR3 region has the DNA TGTGCCAGCAGCGAAGACAGGGGGAAATACAATGAGCAGTTCTTC.